This T cell receptor (beta chain) was identified during a study of blood T cell repertoires in COVID-19. The wider study: Both acute and convalescent COVID-19 samples were obtained from the United States, Italy and Spain. Sources were T cells, B-cell-depleted T cells, or PBMCs; the material itself was cDNA or gDNA.

The V gene lost 6 bases and the J gene lost 1 base, with 19 bases spanning the gap. CDR1 is MNHEY and CDR2 is SVGEGT in the germline V gene. The CDR3 length is 17 residues. As handled by the study authors: Cell counts per sample came from amplifying reference gene primers. Some clones are missing from TCRdb's copy, which holds only in-frame ones; the method was immunoSEQ multiplex PCR. V and J calls and clone size follow that table, whereas D and trimming were derived from the DNA. The profile shows around 250,000 clones, 86% of them singletons. Material: peripheral blood. The chain carries TRBV6-2 or TRBV6-3 and TRBJ1-5, with no clear D. The source is a young man with active or convalescent COVID-19. The CDR3 DNA reads TGTGCCAGCAGCATTCGCGGGGTTCCCTCGAGCAATCAGCCCCAGCATTTT. Its protein is CASSIRGVPSSNQPQHF.